This T cell receptor beta chain came from a study of identical twins. Via MiXCR, TCRdb re-called the 5' RACE reads, giving one row per CDR3 protein. The sample lists around 570,000 distinct CDR3 sequences; 7.5% to 10% were seen once. This clonotype was found a few times. This sample was shared with a second study, whose subject was yellow fever vaccine responses in identical twins.

The receptor comes from a woman aged 18-35 years in good health. Specimen: PBMCs.

The CDR3 DNA reads TGTGCCATCAGTGAGTCCCCCGTGGGACAGGGGGCGAGAGAGCAGTACTTC. This gives the protein CAISESPVGQGAREQYF. This chain links TRBV10-3 with TRBJ2-7; 12 nucleotides match TRBD1. V lost 0 bases to trimming and J lost 7 bases; unmatched junction nucleotides: 10. The CDR3 has 17 residues. Germline lookup yields CDR1 ENHRY and CDR2 SYGVKD.